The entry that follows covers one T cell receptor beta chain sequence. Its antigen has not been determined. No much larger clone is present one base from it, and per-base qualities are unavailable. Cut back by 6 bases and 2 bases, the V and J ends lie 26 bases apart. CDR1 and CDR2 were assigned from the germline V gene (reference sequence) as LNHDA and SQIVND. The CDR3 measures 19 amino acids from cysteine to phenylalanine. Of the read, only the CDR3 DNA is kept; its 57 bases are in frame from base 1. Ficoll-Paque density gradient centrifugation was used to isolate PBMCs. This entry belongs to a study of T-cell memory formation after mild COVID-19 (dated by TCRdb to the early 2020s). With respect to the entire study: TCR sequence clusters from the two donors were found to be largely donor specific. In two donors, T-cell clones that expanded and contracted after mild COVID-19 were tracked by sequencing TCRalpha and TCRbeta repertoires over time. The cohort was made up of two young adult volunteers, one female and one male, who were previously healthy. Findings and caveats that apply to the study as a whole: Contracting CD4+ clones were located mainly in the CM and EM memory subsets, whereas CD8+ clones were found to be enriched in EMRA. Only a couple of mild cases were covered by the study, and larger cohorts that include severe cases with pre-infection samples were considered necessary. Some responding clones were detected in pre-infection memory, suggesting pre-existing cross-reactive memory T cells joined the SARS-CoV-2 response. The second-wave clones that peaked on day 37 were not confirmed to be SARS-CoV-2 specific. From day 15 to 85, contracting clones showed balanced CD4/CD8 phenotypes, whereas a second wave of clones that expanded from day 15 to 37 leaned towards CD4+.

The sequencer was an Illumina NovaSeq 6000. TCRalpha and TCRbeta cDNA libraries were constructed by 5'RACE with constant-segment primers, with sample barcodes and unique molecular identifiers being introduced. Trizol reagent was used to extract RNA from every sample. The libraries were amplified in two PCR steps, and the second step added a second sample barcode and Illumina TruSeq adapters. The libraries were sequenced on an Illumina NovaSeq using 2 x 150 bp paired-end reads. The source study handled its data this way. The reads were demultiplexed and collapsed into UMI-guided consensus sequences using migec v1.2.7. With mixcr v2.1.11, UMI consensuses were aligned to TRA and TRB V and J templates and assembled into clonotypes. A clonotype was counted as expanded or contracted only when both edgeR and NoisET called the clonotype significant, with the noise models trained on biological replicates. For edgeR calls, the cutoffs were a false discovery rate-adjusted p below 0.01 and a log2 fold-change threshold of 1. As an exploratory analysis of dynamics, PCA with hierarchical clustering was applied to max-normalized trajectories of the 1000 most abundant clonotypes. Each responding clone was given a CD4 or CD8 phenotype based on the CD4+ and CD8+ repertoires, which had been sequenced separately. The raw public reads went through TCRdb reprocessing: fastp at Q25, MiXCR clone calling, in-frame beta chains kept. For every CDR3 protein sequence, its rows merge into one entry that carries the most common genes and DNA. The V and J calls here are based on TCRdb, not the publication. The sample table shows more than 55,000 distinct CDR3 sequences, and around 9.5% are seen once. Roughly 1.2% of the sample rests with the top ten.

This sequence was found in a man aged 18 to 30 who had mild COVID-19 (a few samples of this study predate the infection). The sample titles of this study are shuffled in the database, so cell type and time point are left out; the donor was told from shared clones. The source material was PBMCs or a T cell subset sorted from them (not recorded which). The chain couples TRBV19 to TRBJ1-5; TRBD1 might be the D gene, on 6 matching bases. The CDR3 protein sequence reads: CASRTDARGRRQGNQPQHF. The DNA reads TGTGCCAGTAGAACGGACGCCAGGGGCCGGCGTCAGGGCAATCAGCCCCAGCATTTT.